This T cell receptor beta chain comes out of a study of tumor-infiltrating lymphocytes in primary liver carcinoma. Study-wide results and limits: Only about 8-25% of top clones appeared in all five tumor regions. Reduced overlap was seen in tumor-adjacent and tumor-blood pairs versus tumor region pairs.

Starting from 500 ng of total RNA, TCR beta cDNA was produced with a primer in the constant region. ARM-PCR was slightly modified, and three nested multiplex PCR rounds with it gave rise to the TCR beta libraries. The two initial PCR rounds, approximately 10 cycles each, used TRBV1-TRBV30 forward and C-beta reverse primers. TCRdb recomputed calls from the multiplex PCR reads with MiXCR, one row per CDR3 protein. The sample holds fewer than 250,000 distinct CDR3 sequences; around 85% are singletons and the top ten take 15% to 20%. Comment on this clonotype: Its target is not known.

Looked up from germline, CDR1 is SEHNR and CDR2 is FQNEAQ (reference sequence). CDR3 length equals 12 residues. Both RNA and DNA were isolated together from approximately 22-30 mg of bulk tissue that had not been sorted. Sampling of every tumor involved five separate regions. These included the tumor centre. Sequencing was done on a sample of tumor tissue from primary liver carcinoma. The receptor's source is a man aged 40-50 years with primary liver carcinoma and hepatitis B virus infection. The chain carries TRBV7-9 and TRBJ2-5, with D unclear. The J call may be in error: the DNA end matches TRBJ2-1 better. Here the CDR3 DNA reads TGTGCCAGTTCACAGAGTCTGGAGACTCAGTTCTTC. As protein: CASSQSLETQFF.